The sequence of this T cell receptor beta chain was determined in a study of beta chain features in type 1 diabetes. General study results and limits: The study found that naive, central memory and Treg TCRB repertoires appeared more similar in patients than in healthy donors. Any HLA effect on TCRB rearrangement was left unresolved by small sub-analyses. TCRB CDR3 length was moderately but significantly reduced in all four CD4+ subsets of Type 1 diabetes patients.

This CDR3 has 12 amino acids. The germline V and J ends were trimmed by 1 base and 5 bases, with 5 bases remaining between them. Germline assignment: CDR1 KGHSH and CDR2 LQKENI. One heparinised blood draw averaging approximately 0.11 L was given by each donor. The isolated RNA, all of it, was reverse transcribed, so expressed TCRB transcripts were what got sequenced. Generated by immunoSEQ multiplex PCR, the TCRdb table keeps only in-frame clones and is missing some. The sample gives roughly 700,000 clones, 10% to 15% of which show up once; approximately 0.02% is in the top ten. This clone was seen a handful of times. What it binds is unknown.

The source of this sequence is a man aged 18 to 29 with type 1 diabetes. Sequenced input: naive CD4+ T cells from blood. The chain carries TRBV18 and TRBJ2-5; D remains unclear. The CDR3 loop reads CASSPRVETQYF. As DNA, the CDR3 is TGTGCCAGCTCACCACGGGTGGAGACCCAGTACTTC.